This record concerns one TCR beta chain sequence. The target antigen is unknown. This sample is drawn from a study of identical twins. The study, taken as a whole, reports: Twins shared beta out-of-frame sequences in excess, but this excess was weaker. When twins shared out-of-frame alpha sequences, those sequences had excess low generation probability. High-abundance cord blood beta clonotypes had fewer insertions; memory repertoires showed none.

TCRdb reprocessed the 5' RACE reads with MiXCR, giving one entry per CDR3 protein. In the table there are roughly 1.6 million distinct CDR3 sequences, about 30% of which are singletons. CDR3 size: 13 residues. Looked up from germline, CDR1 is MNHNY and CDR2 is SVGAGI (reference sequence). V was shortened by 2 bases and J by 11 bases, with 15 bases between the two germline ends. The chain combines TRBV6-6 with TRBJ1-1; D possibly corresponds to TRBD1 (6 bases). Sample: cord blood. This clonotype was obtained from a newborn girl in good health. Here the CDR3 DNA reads TGTGCCAGCAGTTACGTGGACAGACCTAGGGCTTTCTTT. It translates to CASSYVDRPRAFF.